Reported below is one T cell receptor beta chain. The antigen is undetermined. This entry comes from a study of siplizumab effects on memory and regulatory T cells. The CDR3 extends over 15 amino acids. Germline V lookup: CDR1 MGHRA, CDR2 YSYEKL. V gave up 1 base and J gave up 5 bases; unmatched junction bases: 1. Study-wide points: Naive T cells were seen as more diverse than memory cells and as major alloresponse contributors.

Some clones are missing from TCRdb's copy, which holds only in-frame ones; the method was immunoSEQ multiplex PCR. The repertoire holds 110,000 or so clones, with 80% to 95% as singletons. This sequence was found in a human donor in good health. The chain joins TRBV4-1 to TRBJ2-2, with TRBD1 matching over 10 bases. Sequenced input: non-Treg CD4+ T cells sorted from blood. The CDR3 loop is CASSQGDRGTGELFF. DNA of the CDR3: TGCGCCAGCAGCCAAGGGGACAGGGGTACCGGGGAGCTGTTTTTT.